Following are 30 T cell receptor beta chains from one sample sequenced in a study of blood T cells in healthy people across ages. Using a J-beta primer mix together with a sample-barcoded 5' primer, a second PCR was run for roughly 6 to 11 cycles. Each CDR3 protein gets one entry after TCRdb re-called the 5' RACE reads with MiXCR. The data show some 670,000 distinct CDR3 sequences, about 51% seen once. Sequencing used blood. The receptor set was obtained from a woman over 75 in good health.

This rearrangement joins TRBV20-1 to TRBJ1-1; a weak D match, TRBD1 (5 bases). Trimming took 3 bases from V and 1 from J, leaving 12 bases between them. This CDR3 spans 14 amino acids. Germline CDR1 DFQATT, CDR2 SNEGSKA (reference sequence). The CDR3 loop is CSARIVGANTEAFF. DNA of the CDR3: TGCAGTGCTAGGATCGTCGGGGCGAACACTGAAGCTTTCTTT.

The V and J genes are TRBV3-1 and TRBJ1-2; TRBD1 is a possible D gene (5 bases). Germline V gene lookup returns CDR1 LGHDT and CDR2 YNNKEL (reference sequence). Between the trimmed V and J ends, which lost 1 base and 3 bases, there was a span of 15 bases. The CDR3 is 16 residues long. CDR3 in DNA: TGTGCCAGCAGCCAAGCCGGGGCCGGGGGAGACTATGGCTACACCTTC. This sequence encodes CASSQAGAGGDYGYTF.

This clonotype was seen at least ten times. The CDR3 region is CSVASGYEQYF. The CDR3 nucleotides are TGCAGCGTAGCTTCAGGATACGAGCAGTACTTC. V gene TRBV29-1 combines with J gene TRBJ2-7; D gene uncertain. Trimming took 6 bases from V and 4 from J, leaving 10 bases between them. The CDR3 is 11 residues long. Germline CDR1 reads SQVTM; CDR2 reads ANQGSEA.

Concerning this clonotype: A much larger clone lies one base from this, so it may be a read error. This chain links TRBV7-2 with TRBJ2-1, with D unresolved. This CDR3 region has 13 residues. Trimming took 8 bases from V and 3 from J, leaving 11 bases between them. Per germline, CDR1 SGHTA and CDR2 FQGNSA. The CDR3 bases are TGTGCCAGCGGTCCCCCCGTCTACAATGAGCAGTTCTTC. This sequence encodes CASGPPVYNEQFF.

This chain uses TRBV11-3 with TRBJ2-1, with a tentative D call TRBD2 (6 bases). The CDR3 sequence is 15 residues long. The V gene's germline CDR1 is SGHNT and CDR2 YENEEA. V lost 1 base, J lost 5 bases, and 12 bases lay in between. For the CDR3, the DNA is TGTGCCAGCAGCTTAGCCCCCTGGGGGGACAATGAGCAGTTCTTC. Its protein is CASSLAPWGDNEQFF.

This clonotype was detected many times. CDR3 in DNA: TGTGCCAGCAGCCAACCGGGACAGGGGATCGATGGCTACACCTTC. It codes for CASSQPGQGIDGYTF. This chain joins TRBV4-2 and TRBJ1-2; 10 bases align to TRBD1. This CDR3 spans 15 amino acids. V lost 2 bases, J lost 6 bases, and 6 bases stayed unmatched. Germline V gene sequence: CDR1 LGHNA, CDR2 YNFKEQ.

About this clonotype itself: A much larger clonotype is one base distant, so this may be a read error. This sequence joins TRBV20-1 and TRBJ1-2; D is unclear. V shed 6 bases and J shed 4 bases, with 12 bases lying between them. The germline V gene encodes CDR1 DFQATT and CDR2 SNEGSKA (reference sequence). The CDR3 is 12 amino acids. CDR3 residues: CSAFEVAYGYTF. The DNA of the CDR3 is TGCAGTGCCTTTGAGGTTGCCTATGGCTACACCTTC.

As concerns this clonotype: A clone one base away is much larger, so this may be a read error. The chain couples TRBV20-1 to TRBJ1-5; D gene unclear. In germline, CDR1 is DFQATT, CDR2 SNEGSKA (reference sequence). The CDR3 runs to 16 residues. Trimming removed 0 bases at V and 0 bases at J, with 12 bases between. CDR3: CSARDQAAYSNQPQHF. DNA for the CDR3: TGCAGTGCTAGAGATCAAGCAGCTTATAGCAATCAGCCCCAGCATTTT.

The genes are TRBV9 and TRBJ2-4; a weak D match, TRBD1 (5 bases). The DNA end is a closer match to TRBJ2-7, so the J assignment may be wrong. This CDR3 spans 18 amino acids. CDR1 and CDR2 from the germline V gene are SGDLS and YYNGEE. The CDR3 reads CASSVGVVGDGIPYEQYF. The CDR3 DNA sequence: TGTGCCAGCAGCGTAGGAGTCGTAGGGGATGGGATACCCTACGAGCAGTACTTC.

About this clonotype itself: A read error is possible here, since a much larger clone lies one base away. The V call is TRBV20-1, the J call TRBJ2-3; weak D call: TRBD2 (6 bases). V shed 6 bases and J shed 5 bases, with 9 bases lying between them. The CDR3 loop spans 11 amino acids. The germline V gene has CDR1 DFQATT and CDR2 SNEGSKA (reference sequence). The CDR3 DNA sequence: TGCAGTGCCTCCGGGAGAGATACGCAGTATTTT. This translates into CSASGRDTQYF.

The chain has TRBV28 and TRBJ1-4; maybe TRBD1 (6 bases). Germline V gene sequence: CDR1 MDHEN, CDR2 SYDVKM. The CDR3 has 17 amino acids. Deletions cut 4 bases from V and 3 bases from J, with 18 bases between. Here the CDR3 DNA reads TGTGCCAGCAGTTCCCGAGGGGGGGTGGCCCCTAATGAAAAACTGTTTTTT. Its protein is CASSSRGGVAPNEKLFF.

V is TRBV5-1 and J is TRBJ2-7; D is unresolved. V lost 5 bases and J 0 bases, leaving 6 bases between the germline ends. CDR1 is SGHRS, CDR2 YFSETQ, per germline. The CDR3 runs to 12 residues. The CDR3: CASRQTSYEQYF. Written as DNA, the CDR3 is TGCGCCAGCAGACAAACCTCCTACGAGCAGTACTTC.

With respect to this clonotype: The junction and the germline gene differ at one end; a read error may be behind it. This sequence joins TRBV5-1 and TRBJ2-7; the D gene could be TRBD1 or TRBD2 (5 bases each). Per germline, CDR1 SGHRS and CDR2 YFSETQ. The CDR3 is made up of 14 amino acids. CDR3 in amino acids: CANSLGVSSYEQYF. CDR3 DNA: TGCGCCAACAGCTTGGGGGTGAGCTCCTACGAGCAGTACTTC.

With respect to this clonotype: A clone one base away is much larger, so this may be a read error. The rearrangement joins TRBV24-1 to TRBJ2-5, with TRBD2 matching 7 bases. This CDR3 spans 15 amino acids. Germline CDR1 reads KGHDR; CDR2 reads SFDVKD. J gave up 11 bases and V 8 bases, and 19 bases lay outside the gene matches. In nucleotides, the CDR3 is TGTGCCACCACTACTGGGACTAACTCAGCTTATGAGCAGTACTTC. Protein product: CATTTGTNSAYEQYF.

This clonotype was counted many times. CDR3 loop: CSAGGNADTQYF. CDR3 bases: TGCAGTGCTGGCGGGAACGCAGATACGCAGTATTTT. The chain recombines TRBV20-1 with TRBJ2-3; D might be TRBD2 (6 bases). CDR1 DFQATT and CDR2 SNEGSKA come from the germline V gene (reference sequence). Trimming stripped 5 bases from V and 4 bases from J, with 10 bases between. The CDR3 has 12 residues.

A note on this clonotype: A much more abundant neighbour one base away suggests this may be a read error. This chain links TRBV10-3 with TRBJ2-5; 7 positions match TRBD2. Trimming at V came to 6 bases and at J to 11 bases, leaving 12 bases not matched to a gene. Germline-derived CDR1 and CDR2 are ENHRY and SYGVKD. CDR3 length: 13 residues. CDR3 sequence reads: CAISLETSSGQYF. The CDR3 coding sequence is TGTGCCATCAGCCTGGAGACTAGCTCGGGGCAGTACTTC.

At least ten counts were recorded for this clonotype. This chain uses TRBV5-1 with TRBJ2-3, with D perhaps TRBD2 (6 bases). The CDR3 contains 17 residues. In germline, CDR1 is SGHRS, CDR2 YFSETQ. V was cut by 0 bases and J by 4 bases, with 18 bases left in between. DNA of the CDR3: TGCGCCAGCAGCTTGGTCCCGGGACTCCCGAGAGCAGATACGCAGTATTTT. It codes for CASSLVPGLPRADTQYF.

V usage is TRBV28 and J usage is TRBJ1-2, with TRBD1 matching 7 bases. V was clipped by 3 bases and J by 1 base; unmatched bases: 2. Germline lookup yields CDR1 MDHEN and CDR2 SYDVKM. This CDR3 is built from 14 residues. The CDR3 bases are TGTGCCAGCAGTTTGACAGGGTTTAACTATGGCTACACCTTC. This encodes CASSLTGFNYGYTF.

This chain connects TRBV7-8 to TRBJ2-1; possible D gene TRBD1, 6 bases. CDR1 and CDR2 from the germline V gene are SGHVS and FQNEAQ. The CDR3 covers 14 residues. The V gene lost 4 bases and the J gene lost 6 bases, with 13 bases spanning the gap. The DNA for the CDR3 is TGTGCCAGCAGCTCCGGGACAAAACTCAATGAGCAGTTCTTC. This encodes CASSSGTKLNEQFF.

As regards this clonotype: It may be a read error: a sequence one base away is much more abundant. In DNA, the CDR3 is TGTGCCAGCAGCCAAGGTCAAGGCCCTCGTGAGCAGTACTTC. Encoded protein: CASSQGQGPREQYF. V gene TRBV4-2 combines with J gene TRBJ2-7; no clear D. This CDR3 comprises 14 residues. V lost 1 base and J 7 bases, leaving 14 bases between the germline ends. The germline V gene has CDR1 LGHNA and CDR2 YNFKEQ.

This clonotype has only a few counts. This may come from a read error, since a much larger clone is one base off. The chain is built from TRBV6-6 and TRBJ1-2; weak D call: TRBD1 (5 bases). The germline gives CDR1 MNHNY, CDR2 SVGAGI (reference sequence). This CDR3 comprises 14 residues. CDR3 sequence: CASSDSGTHYGYTF. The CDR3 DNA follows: TGTGCCAGCAGTGACTCCGGGACGCACTATGGCTACACCTTC.

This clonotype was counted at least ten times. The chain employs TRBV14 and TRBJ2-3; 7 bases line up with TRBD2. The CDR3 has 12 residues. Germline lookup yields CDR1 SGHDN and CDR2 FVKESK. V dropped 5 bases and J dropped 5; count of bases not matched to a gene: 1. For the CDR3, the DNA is TGTGCCAGCAGCTGGGGGGGAGATACGCAGTATTTT. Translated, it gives CASSWGGDTQYF.

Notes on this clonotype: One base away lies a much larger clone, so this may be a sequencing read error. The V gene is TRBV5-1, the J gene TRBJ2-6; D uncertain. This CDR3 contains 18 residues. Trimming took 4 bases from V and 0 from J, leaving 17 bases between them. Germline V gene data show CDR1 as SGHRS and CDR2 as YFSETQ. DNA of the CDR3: TGCGCCAGCAGCCGAGAGGACGGTTATAGCTCTGGGGCCAACGTCCTGACTTTC. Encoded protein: CASSREDGYSSGANVLTF.

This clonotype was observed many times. The CDR3 is CASSLLSGGLEQYF. In nucleotides, the CDR3 is TGTGCCAGCAGTCTCCTTAGCGGAGGCCTCGAGCAGTACTTC. The chain is built from TRBV27 and TRBJ2-7; D might be TRBD2 (6 bases). Germline V gene lookup returns CDR1 MNHEY and CDR2 SMNVEV (reference sequence). CDR3 length equals 14 residues. Trimming took 5 bases from V and 6 from J, leaving 17 bases between them.

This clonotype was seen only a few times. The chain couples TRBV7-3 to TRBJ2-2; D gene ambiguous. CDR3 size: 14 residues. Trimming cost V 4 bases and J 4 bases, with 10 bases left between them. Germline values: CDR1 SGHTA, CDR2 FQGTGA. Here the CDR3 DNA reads TGTGCCAGCAGCTGGGCCTCCTCCACCGGGGAGCTGTTTTTT. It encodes CASSWASSTGELFF.

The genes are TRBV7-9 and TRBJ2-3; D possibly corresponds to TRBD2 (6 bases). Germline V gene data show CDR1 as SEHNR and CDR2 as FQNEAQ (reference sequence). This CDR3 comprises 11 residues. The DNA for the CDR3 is TGTACCCCCGGGAGCCTAGATACGCAGTATTTT. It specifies CTPGSLDTQYF.

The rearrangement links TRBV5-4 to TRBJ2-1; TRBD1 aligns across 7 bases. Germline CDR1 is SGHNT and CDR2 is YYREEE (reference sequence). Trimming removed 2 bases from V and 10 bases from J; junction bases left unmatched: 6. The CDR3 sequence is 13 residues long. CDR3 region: CASSFGTDYEQFF. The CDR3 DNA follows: TGTGCCAGCAGCTTCGGGACAGACTACGAGCAGTTCTTC. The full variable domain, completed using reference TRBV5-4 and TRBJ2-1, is ETGVTQSPTHLIKTRGQQVTLRCSSQSGHNTVSWYQQALGQGPQFIFQYYREEENGRGNFPPRFSGLQFPNYSSELNVNALELDDSALYLCASSFGTDYEQFFGPGTRLTVL.

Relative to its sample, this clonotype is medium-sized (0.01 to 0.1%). The CDR3 loop is CASSYPGAIANYGYTF. CDR3 bases: TGTGCCAGCAGTTACCCGGGGGCCATAGCTAACTATGGCTACACCTTC. V and J are TRBV6-6 and TRBJ1-2; D might be TRBD1 (6 bases). V was cut by 2 bases and J by 0 bases, with 13 bases left in between. Germline V gives CDR1 MNHNY, CDR2 SVGAGI (reference sequence). The CDR3 is 16 amino acids.

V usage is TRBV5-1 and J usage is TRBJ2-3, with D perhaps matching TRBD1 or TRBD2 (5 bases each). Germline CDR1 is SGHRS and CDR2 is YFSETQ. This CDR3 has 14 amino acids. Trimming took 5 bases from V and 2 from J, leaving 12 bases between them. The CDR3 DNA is TGCGCCAGCAGGGCGGGTGGGACCACAGATACGCAGTATTTT. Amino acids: CASRAGGTTDTQYF.

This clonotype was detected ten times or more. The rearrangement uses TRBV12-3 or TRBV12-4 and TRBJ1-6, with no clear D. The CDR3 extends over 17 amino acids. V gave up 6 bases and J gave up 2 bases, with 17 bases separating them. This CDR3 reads CASSPGRLNPYNSPLHF. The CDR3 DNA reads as TGTGCCAGCAGCCCAGGCCGCTTAAACCCCTATAATTCACCCCTCCACTTT.